These 23 T cell receptor beta chains were sequenced from one sample in a study of post-analysis software for immune sequencing data. Antigens of these TCRs are unknown. The study, taken as a whole, reports: Patients showed TRBV5-6, TRBV5-1 and TRBV20-1 among four to six TRBV segments more frequent than in controls.

Unique molecular identifiers were built into the TCR beta cDNA libraries. In TCRdb, the PCR reads were re-called with MiXCR into one record per CDR3 protein. The sample includes roughly 410,000 distinct CDR3 sequences, roughly 38% of them seen just once. The sample comprised blood. The origin of the receptors is a girl between 10 and 17 years old with multiple sclerosis.

The sample holds a few counts of this clonotype. This chain joins TRBV27 and TRBJ2-1, with 7 bases fitting TRBD2. CDR3 length equals 14 residues. The V gene end was trimmed by 9 bases and the J gene end by 2 bases; junction bases not matched to a gene: 7. Per the germline V gene, CDR1 is MNHEY and CDR2 is SMNVEV (reference sequence). The CDR3, as DNA: TGTGCCAGTTCACGGGGGGACGCCTACAATGAGCAGTTCTTC. Translated, it gives CASSRGDAYNEQFF.

The chain couples TRBV3-1 to TRBJ2-1, with TRBD2 matching 7 bases. Germline loops: CDR1 LGHDT, CDR2 YNNKEL (reference sequence). J was trimmed by 5 bases and V by 1 base; bases with no gene match: 8. This CDR3 is 16 amino acids long. CDR3 sequence: CASSQVVQGGDNEQFF. The CDR3 DNA is TGTGCCAGCAGCCAAGTTGTTCAGGGAGGGGACAATGAGCAGTTCTTC.

The chain couples TRBV4-3 to TRBJ2-1; 7 bases are shared with TRBD1. This CDR3 contains 14 residues. Unmatched junction bases numbered 5, after V lost 4 bases and J lost 5 bases. Germline loops: CDR1 LGHNA, CDR2 YSLEER. Here the CDR3 reads CASSLGRGNNEQFF. The CDR3 nucleotides read TGCGCCAGCAGCCTTGGCAGGGGGAACAATGAGCAGTTCTTC.

J is TRBJ1-5 and V is TRBV19, with 12 bases that match TRBD1. The CDR3 totals 16 residues. V was clipped by 3 bases and J by 4 bases; unmatched bases: 4. The germline CDR1 and CDR2 sequences are LNHDA and SQIVND (reference sequence). The chain's CDR3 is CASSIEGQGANQPQHF. In nucleotides, the CDR3 is TGTGCCAGTAGTATTGAGGGACAGGGGGCGAATCAGCCCCAGCATTTT.

Note on this clonotype: At one boundary the junction diverges from the germline segment, which might be a read error. This chain uses TRBV6-1 with TRBJ1-2; 7 bases map to TRBD1. CDR1 and CDR2 (germline): MNHNS, SASEGT. CDR3 length: 14 amino acids. CDR3 in amino acids: CASEKRDRDHGYTF. The CDR3 DNA sequence: TGCGCCAGCGAGAAGCGAGACAGGGACCATGGATACACCTTC.

This clonotype was seen a handful of times. The CDR3 reads CSVVGFGGTQYF. CDR3 nucleotide sequence: TGCAGCGTTGTCGGTTTCGGGGGTACGCAGTATTTT. This chain uses TRBV29-1 with TRBJ2-3; possibly TRBD2 for D (6 bases). The length of the CDR3 is 12 residues. The V and J ends lost 4 bases and 8 bases respectively, with 13 bases between them. Germline lookup yields CDR1 SQVTM and CDR2 ANQGSEA.

CDR3 protein: CASTRTGRDTEAFF. CDR3 DNA sequence: TGTGCCAGCACTAGGACAGGGAGGGACACTGAAGCTTTCTTT. The chain joins TRBV2 to TRBJ1-1, with 8 bases identical to TRBD1. The V gene end was trimmed by 7 bases and the J gene end by 3 bases; junction bases not matched to a gene: 7. This CDR3 is 14 amino acids long. Germline V CDR1 and CDR2: SNHLY, FYNNEI.

The CDR3 loop is CASISPPGNNEQFF. The CDR3 nucleotides read TGTGCCAGCATAAGTCCTCCGGGGAACAATGAGCAGTTCTTC. The chain has TRBV12-3 or TRBV12-4 and TRBJ2-1; TRBD2 might be the D (5 bases). CDR3 length: 14 amino acids. Trimming stripped 7 bases from V and 5 bases from J, with 15 bases between.

Only a few counts were recorded for this clonotype. V is TRBV2 and J is TRBJ1-5; 7 bases fit TRBD1. Germline V gene lookup returns CDR1 SNHLY and CDR2 FYNNEI. J lost 1 base, V lost 8 bases, and 5 bases had no gene match. The CDR3 is 14 residues long. CDR3 bases: TGTGCCAGCCAGATGACAGGGAGCAATCAGCCCCAGCATTTT. Amino acid sequence: CASQMTGSNQPQHF.

The genes are TRBV12-3 or TRBV12-4 and TRBJ1-5; 7 nucleotides agree with TRBD1. CDR3 size: 13 residues. The J segment lost 4 bases and the V segment lost 7 bases, leaving 4 bases of the junction unmatched. CDR3 nucleotide sequence: TGTGCCAGCAAGCCGGGACAGAATCAGCCCCAGCATTTT. Translation gives CASKPGQNQPQHF.

The chain recombines TRBV7-2 with TRBJ1-3, with 7 bases aligning to TRBD1. The V gene's germline CDR1 is SGHTA and CDR2 FQGNSA. Losses at the gene ends were 2 bases for V and 0 bases for J; bases not matched to a gene: 7. The CDR3 sequence is 17 residues long. CDR3 amino acids: CASSLQDRSLSGNTIYF. CDR3 coding DNA: TGTGCCAGCAGCTTACAGGACAGGTCCCTCTCTGGAAACACCATATATTTT. Looking up the rest from reference TRBV7-2 and TRBJ1-3 gives the full variable domain: GAGVSQSPSNKVTEKGKDVELRCDPISGHTALYWYRQSLGQGLEFLIYFQGNSAPDKSGLPSDRFSAERTGGSVSTLTIQRTQQEDSAVYLCASSLQDRSLSGNTIYFGEGSWLTVV.

This clonotype has more than one count but fewer than ten. V gene TRBV6-5 combines with J gene TRBJ1-2; the match to TRBD1 covers 9 bases. The CDR3 spans 16 residues. V was clipped by 7 bases and J by 4 bases; unmatched bases: 13. Germline loops: CDR1 MNHEY, CDR2 SVGAGI. The CDR3 sequence is CASTGAVGTGSYGYTF. CDR3 DNA sequence: TGTGCCAGCACGGGGGCGGTCGGGACAGGGAGCTATGGCTACACCTTC.

The V and J genes are TRBV12-3 or TRBV12-4 and TRBJ2-7; 7 bases line up with TRBD1. V trimming: 4 bases; J trimming: 0 bases; junction bases outside the gene matches: 6. The CDR3 spans 15 residues. The CDR3 reads CASSSRDRSSYEQYF. CDR3 DNA sequence: TGTGCCAGCAGTTCGAGGGACAGAAGCTCCTACGAGCAGTACTTC.

The chain carries TRBV20-1 and TRBJ2-7; 11 positions match TRBD2. CDR1 is DFQATT, CDR2 SNEGSKA, per germline (reference sequence). CDR3 size: 16 residues. V shed 3 bases and J 3 bases; nucleotides not matched to a gene: 10. The CDR3 reads CSASPSGGSSFYEQYF. Written as DNA, the CDR3 is TGCAGTGCTAGTCCTAGCGGGGGGTCGTCATTCTACGAGCAGTACTTC.

This clonotype has just a few counts. CDR3 loop: CASSPLRAVGYTF. CDR3 coding DNA: TGCGCCAGCAGCCCGCTCCGGGCCGTCGGCTACACCTTC. The rearrangement joins TRBV5-1 to TRBJ1-2; D call uncertain. Germline V gives CDR1 SGHRS, CDR2 YFSETQ. The CDR3 totals 13 residues. V lost 4 bases, J lost 8 bases, and 15 bases lay in between.

The chain joins TRBV20-1 to TRBJ2-4, with D hard to call. TRBJ2-5 explains the end of the DNA better; the J call may be wrong. Per the germline V gene, CDR1 is DFQATT and CDR2 is SNEGSKA (reference sequence). The CDR3 spans 12 residues. CDR3 bases: TGCAGTGCTCAGTTATCTCGAGAGACCCAGTACTTC. This sequence encodes CSAQLSRETQYF.

This clonotype has a handful of counts. The chain combines TRBV7-2 with TRBJ2-7, with 10 bases fitting TRBD2. The trim removed 5 bases at V and 5 bases at J, leaving 6 bases unmatched. The CDR3 length is 14 residues. From germline, CDR1 is SGHTA and CDR2 FQGNSA. Here the CDR3 DNA reads TGTGCCAGCAGCCTTCTAGCGGGGGCCCACGAGCAGTACTTC. Translation: CASSLLAGAHEQYF. Variable domain in full (rest from reference TRBV7-2 and TRBJ2-7): GAGVSQSPSNKVTEKGKDVELRCDPISGHTALYWYRQSLGQGLEFLIYFQGNSAPDKSGLPSDRFSAERTGGSVSTLTIQRTQQEDSAVYLCASSLLAGAHEQYFGPGTRLTVT.

The table lists this clonotype with many counts. DNA for the CDR3: TGTGCCAGCAGTTACTCCGGGGGCCCGGAGACCCAGTACTTC. This codes for CASSYSGGPETQYF. The V gene is TRBV6-6, the J gene TRBJ2-5; D may match TRBD1 or TRBD2 (6 bases each). CDR3 length equals 14 residues. The V gene lost 0 bases and the J gene lost 5 bases, with 10 bases spanning the gap. Germline V gene data show CDR1 as MNHNY and CDR2 as SVGAGI (reference sequence).

This chain joins TRBV7-2 and TRBJ2-7, with TRBD1 as a possible D gene (6 bases). The end of the DNA is better explained by TRBJ2-5, so the J call may be wrong. Germline assignment: CDR1 SGHTA and CDR2 FQGNSA. The CDR3 length is 15 residues. The CDR3 DNA is TGTGCCAGCAGCCCCCCGGGACATCTCACAGAGACCCAGTACTTC. It is translated as CASSPPGHLTETQYF.

This clonotype has a single count. J is TRBJ1-5 and V is TRBV18; D uncertain. The CDR3 is made up of 15 amino acids. Per germline, CDR1 KGHSH and CDR2 LQKENI. Trimming took off 1 base at V and 3 bases at J, with 10 bases between the two ends. CDR3 in DNA: TGTGCCAGCTCACCACAGAAAGGGAACAATCAGCCCCAGCATTTT. It is translated as CASSPQKGNNQPQHF. Drawing the rest from reference TRBV18 and TRBJ1-5, the complete variable domain is NAGVMQNPRHLVRRRGQEARLRCSPMKGHSHVYWYRQLPEEGLKFMVYLQKENIIDESGMPKERFSAEFPKEGPSILRIQQVVRGDSAAYFCASSPQKGNNQPQHFGDGTRLSIL.

The chain has TRBV6-4 and TRBJ2-2, with D hard to call. Germline V gene lookup returns CDR1 MRHNA and CDR2 SNTAGT. Between the trimmed V and J ends, which lost 2 bases and 6 bases, there was a span of 4 bases. This CDR3 is built from 12 residues. In nucleotides, the CDR3 is TGTGCCAGCAGTGACGGGGCCGGGGAGCTGTTTTTT. Residues: CASSDGAGELFF.

Points on this clonotype: Sequence at one end of the junction differs from germline and may be a read error. The V call is TRBV5-6, the J call TRBJ2-7; 10 bases line up with TRBD1. The CDR3 has 16 amino acids. CDR1 is SGHDT and CDR2 is YYEEEE in the germline V gene. CDR3 sequence reads: CASSPRQGAHYYAQYF. CDR3 in DNA: TGTGCCAGCAGCCCTCGACAGGGGGCTCATTACTACGCGCAGTACTTC. The full variable domain, completed using reference TRBV5-6 and TRBJ2-7, is DAGVTQSPTHLIKTRGQQVTLRCSPKSGHDTVSWYQQALGQGPQFIFQYYEEEERQRGNFPDRFSGHQFPNYSSELNVNALLLGDSALYLCASSPRQGAHYYAQYFGPGTRLTVT.

The chain employs TRBV4-1 and TRBJ1-4; 7 bases are a match to TRBD1. Germline values: CDR1 MGHRA, CDR2 YSYEKL. This CDR3 has 17 residues. V shed 5 bases, J shed 4 bases, and the junction held 13 bases outside the gene matches. The CDR3 coding sequence is TGCGCCAGCAGCTCCCCCTCCGGGACAGTCATTAATGAAAAACTGTTTTTT. This gives the protein CASSSPSGTVINEKLFF.